This entry lists 23 T cell receptor beta chains sequenced from one sample in a study of regulatory T cells in long-lasting Graves disease. The authors built TCR beta libraries using iRepertoire HTBI primers and Arm-PCR of CDR3 regions. MiXCR, run by TCRdb on the multiplex PCR reads, gives a single entry per CDR3 protein. The table has fewer than 450,000 distinct CDR3 sequences, around 20% seen once. Time point here: persistent/refractory GD, antithyroid drugs over 5 years with positive TRAb. The TCR library was prepared using RNA isolated from PBMCs. This specimen was peripheral blood mononuclear cells (PBMCs), taken when the disease was refractory, from a patient treated with antithyroid drugs. The source of these receptors is a female donor with Graves disease.

This clonotype showed up just a few times. This rearrangement joins TRBV20-1 to TRBJ1-6; tentatively, D is TRBD1 (5 bases). The length of the CDR3 is 13 residues. CDR1 is DFQATT, CDR2 SNEGSKA, per germline (reference sequence). V dropped 5 bases and J dropped 6 bases, with 11 bases sitting between them. DNA of the CDR3: TGCAGTGCTGGGGGGATGCCTAATTCACCCCTCCACTTT. Residues: CSAGGMPNSPLHF.

In its sample, this clonotype was seen many times. This rearrangement joins TRBV6-5 to TRBJ2-7; TRBD2 agrees at 12 bases. CDR3 length: 16 amino acids. After removal of 4 bases from V and 6 bases from J, the junction contained 10 bases not matched to a gene. Germline V CDR1 and CDR2: MNHEY, SVGAGI. CDR3 coding DNA: TGTGCCAGCAGTTGGGGCCCGACTAGCGGGAGCAGCGAGCAGTACTTC. It encodes CASSWGPTSGSSEQYF.

This clonotype has only a few counts. CDR3 nucleotide sequence: TGCGCCAGCAGCCAAGATGTTCCAGGGGGTTCTGAAAAACTGTTTTTT. This sequence encodes CASSQDVPGGSEKLFF. The V gene is TRBV4-3, the J gene TRBJ1-4, with TRBD1 matching 7 bases. The CDR3 loop spans 16 amino acids. Trimming took 0 bases from V and 7 from J; bases not matched to a gene: 8. CDR1 and CDR2 (germline): LGHNA, YSLEER.

The chain is built from TRBV5-1 and TRBJ2-2; tentatively, D is TRBD2 (6 bases). Between the trimmed V and J ends, which lost 5 bases and 2 bases, there was a span of 10 bases. Looked up from germline, CDR1 is SGHRS and CDR2 is YFSETQ. The CDR3 covers 14 residues. As DNA, the CDR3 is TGCGCCAGCAGGGCGGAGGGAAACACCGGGGAGCTGTTTTTT. This encodes CASRAEGNTGELFF.

This clonotype was picked up a small number of times. V is TRBV29-1 and J is TRBJ2-7; no clear D. Trimming pared 5 bases from V and 7 bases from J, leaving 21 bases between. Germline assignment: CDR1 SQVTM and CDR2 ANQGSEA. This CDR3 region has 14 residues. The CDR3 reads CSVSSLLGSGEQYF. CDR3 DNA sequence: TGCAGCGTTTCTAGTTTATTAGGGTCCGGGGAGCAGTACTTC.

Only a few counts were recorded for this clonotype. The CDR3 DNA sequence: TGTGCCAGCAGCGCGAGAAGGGGGCGGAGGGAGACCCAGTACTTC. Protein sequence: CASSARRGRRETQYF. The chain carries TRBV9 and TRBJ2-5, with 7 bases lining up with TRBD1. This CDR3 region has 15 residues. With V trimmed by 3 bases and J by 5 bases, 10 bases remained unmatched. The germline gives CDR1 SGDLS, CDR2 YYNGEE.

The chain uses TRBV19 and TRBJ2-2; D remains unclear. V was trimmed by 6 bases and J by 5 bases, leaving 10 bases between them. Looked up from germline, CDR1 is LNHDA and CDR2 is SQIVND (reference sequence). The CDR3 consists of 13 residues. The CDR3 sequence is CASRGWGTGELFF. The DNA for the CDR3 is TGTGCCAGTAGGGGGTGGGGAACCGGGGAGCTGTTTTTT.

The chain is built from TRBV14 and TRBJ1-2, with D perhaps TRBD1 (5 bases). The CDR3 totals 14 residues. Trimming stripped 1 base from V and 6 bases from J, with 12 bases between. Germline CDR1 and CDR2: SGHDN and FVKESK. The CDR3 loop reads CASSQALTVHGYTF. Written as DNA, the CDR3 is TGTGCCAGCAGCCAAGCCCTGACAGTGCATGGCTACACCTTC.

The rearrangement uses TRBV5-1 and TRBJ1-1; D might be TRBD1 (5 bases). CDR1 SGHRS and CDR2 YFSETQ come from the germline V gene. The CDR3 is 15 amino acids. V shed 5 bases and J shed 0 bases, with 14 bases lying between them. This CDR3 is CASRPKEGLNTEAFF. DNA for the CDR3: TGCGCCAGCAGACCTAAGGAGGGGCTGAACACTGAAGCTTTCTTT. Complete variable domain (other parts from reference TRBV5-1 and TRBJ1-1): KAGVTQTPRYLIKTRGQQVTLSCSPISGHRSVSWYQQTPGQGLQFLFEYFSETQRNKGNFPGRFSGRQFSNSRSEMNVSTLELGDSALYLCASRPKEGLNTEAFFGQGTRLTVV.

This clonotype was counted between two and nine times. V and J are TRBV18 and TRBJ2-6; no clear D. Germline-derived CDR1 and CDR2 are KGHSH and LQKENI. The V end lost 1 base, the J end lost 0 bases, and 7 bases lay between the germline ends. The CDR3 contains 16 residues. The CDR3 reads CASSPRRISGANVLTF. The CDR3, as DNA: TGTGCCAGCTCACCACGGCGGATCTCTGGGGCCAACGTCCTGACTTTC.

The chain carries TRBV5-6 and TRBJ2-1; D may be TRBD1 (5 bases). CDR3 size: 13 residues. Germline V gene lookup returns CDR1 SGHDT and CDR2 YYEEEE. V was shortened by 0 bases and J by 6 bases, with 7 bases between the two germline ends. In nucleotides, the CDR3 is TGTGCCAGCAGCTTGGGGGGCCCCAATGAGCAGTTCTTC. This codes for CASSLGGPNEQFF.

This clonotype was recorded many times. The chain uses TRBV7-8 and TRBJ2-5; D not resolved. The CDR3 totals 15 residues. The V gene's germline CDR1 is SGHVS and CDR2 FQNEAQ. With 0 bases removed from V and 5 bases from J, the gap between germline ends came to 13 bases. The CDR3 coding sequence is TGTGCCAGCAGCTTAGCGCTATCAGCGAGGGAGACCCAGTACTTC. Its translation: CASSLALSARETQYF.

DNA for the CDR3: TGTGCCAGCAGCTCTAGCGAGAGGTCCCAAGAGACCCAGTACTTC. This sequence encodes CASSSSERSQETQYF. The genes are TRBV7-2 and TRBJ2-5, with a tentative D call TRBD2 (6 bases). Germline assignment: CDR1 SGHTA and CDR2 FQGNSA. The CDR3 runs 15 residues. V lost 4 bases and J lost 1, with 13 bases in between.

This clonotype was seen more than once but under ten times. The chain links TRBV12-3 or TRBV12-4 to TRBJ2-7; TRBD2 agrees at 7 bases. The V gene end was trimmed by 3 bases and the J gene end by 6 bases; junction bases not matched to a gene: 8. The CDR3 length is 14 residues. The CDR3 nucleotides read TGTGCCAGCAGTTTGGGGCTAGCGGTTCTCGAGCAGTACTTC. Encoded protein: CASSLGLAVLEQYF.

V is TRBV20-1 and J is TRBJ2-7; maybe TRBD1 (6 bases). The CDR3 runs to 14 residues. In germline, CDR1 is DFQATT, CDR2 SNEGSKA (reference sequence). V was shortened by 0 bases and J by 3 bases, with 12 bases between the two germline ends. Written as DNA, the CDR3 is TGCAGTGCTAGAGATCCGGACAGACTCTACGAGCAGTACTTC. Protein product: CSARDPDRLYEQYF.

At least ten counts were recorded for this clonotype. The chain has TRBV11-1 and TRBJ2-4; TRBD2 might be the D (7 bases). The CDR3 loop spans 14 amino acids. In germline, CDR1 is SGHAT, CDR2 FQDESV (reference sequence). Trimming left V 4 bases short and J 3 bases short, with 10 bases between. CDR3 in amino acids: CASSSRGGKNIQYF. The CDR3 coding sequence is TGTGCCAGCAGCTCGAGGGGGGGCAAAAACATTCAGTACTTC.

Ten or more counts support this clonotype. The rearrangement links TRBV2 to TRBJ2-7; no reliable D call. The CDR3 length is 13 residues. V was trimmed by 4 bases and J by 3 bases, leaving 10 bases between them. Germline values: CDR1 SNHLY, CDR2 FYNNEI. The chain's CDR3 is CASSAFRIYEQYF. The CDR3 nucleotides are TGTGCCAGCAGTGCGTTTAGGATCTACGAGCAGTACTTC. Full variable domain (outside the CDR3, taken from reference TRBV2 and TRBJ2-7): EPEVTQTPSHQVTQMGQEVILRCVPISNHLYFYWYRQILGQKVEFLVSFYNNEISEKSEIFDDQFSVERPDGSNFTLKIRSTKLEDSAMYFCASSAFRIYEQYFGPGTRLTVT.

Ten or more counts support this clonotype. CDR3 DNA sequence: TGTGCCAGTCGTAGGGCCTCAAGCGGGAGCTACGAGCAGTACTTC. Its protein is CASRRASSGSYEQYF. The V and J genes are TRBV7-2 and TRBJ2-7; TRBD2 aligns across 8 bases. This CDR3 is 15 amino acids long. Germline trimming cut 9 bases from V and 3 bases from J; bases unmatched to any gene: 13. The germline V gene has CDR1 SGHTA and CDR2 FQGNSA.

The CDR3 sequence is CSARMPFSGSIYEQYF. In DNA, the CDR3 is TGCAGTGCTAGAATGCCTTTTAGCGGCAGTATCTACGAGCAGTACTTC. The rearrangement joins TRBV20-1 to TRBJ2-7; tentatively, D is TRBD2 (6 bases). V shed 2 bases and J shed 3 bases, with 20 bases lying between them. CDR3 length: 16 residues. The V gene's germline CDR1 is DFQATT and CDR2 SNEGSKA (reference sequence).

This clonotype was recorded a few times. The CDR3 nucleotides are TGCGCCAGCTCCCGTGACCAGAGTTCGCACGAGCAGTACTTC. It yields the protein CASSRDQSSHEQYF. The chain couples TRBV10-1 to TRBJ2-7; D is uncertain. Germline CDR1 and CDR2: WNHNN and SYGVQD (reference sequence). V was shortened by 8 bases and J by 5 bases, with 19 bases between the two germline ends. This CDR3 spans 14 amino acids.

The sample holds many counts of this clonotype. The chain joins TRBV6-2 or TRBV6-3 to TRBJ1-2, with 9 bases lining up with TRBD1. The germline gives CDR1 MNHEY, CDR2 SVGEGT. The CDR3 runs to 15 residues. The trim removed 4 bases at V and 3 bases at J, leaving 6 bases unmatched. CDR3 coding DNA: TGTGCCAGCAGTTTTAACACAGGGGGCGACTATGGCTACACCTTC. This translates into CASSFNTGGDYGYTF.

Written as DNA, the CDR3 is TGTGCCAGCAGTTACTCAGGGGACCAGGGAGATACGCAGTATTTT. Translation: CASSYSGDQGDTQYF. The chain links TRBV6-5 to TRBJ2-3; D tentatively reads TRBD1 or TRBD2 (5 bases each). V was pared by 0 bases and J by 5 bases, with 12 bases between. Germline CDR1 and CDR2: MNHEY and SVGAGI. CDR3 length: 15 amino acids.

This clonotype was detected many times. The V call is TRBV6-5, the J call TRBJ2-5, with TRBD1 as a possible D gene (6 bases). Germline loops: CDR1 MNHEY, CDR2 SVGAGI. The CDR3 spans 15 residues. The V end was cut by 2 bases, the J end by 1 base, with 11 bases between. The CDR3 loop is CASSYTGSAQETQYF. CDR3 DNA: TGTGCCAGCAGTTACACAGGGTCGGCCCAAGAGACCCAGTACTTC.